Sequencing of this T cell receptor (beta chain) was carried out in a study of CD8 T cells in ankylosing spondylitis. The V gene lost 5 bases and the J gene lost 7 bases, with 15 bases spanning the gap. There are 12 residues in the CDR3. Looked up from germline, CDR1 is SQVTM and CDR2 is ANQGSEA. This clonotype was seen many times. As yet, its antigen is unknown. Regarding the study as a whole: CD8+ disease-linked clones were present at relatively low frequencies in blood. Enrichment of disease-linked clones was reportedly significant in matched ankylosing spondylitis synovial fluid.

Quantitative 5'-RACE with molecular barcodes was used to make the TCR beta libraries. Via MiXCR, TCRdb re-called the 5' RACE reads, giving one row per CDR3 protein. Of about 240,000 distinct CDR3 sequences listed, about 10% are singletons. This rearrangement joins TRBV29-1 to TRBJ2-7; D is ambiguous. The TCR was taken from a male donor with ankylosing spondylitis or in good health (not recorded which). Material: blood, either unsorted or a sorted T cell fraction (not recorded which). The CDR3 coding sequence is TGCAGCGTTTCGGACGCCCGCCGGGAGCAGTACTTC. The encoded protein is CSVSDARREQYF.